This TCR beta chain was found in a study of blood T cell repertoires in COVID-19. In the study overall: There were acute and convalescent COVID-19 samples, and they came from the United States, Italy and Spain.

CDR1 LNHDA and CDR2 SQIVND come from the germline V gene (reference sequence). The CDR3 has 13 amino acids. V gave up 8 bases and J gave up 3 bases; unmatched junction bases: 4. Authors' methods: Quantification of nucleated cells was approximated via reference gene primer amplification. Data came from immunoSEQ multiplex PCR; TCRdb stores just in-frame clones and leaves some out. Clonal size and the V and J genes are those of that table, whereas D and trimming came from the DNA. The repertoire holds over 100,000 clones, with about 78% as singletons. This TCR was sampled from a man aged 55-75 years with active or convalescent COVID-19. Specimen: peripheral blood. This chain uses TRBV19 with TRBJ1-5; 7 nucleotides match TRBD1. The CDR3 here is CASSGTDNQPQHF. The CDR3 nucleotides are TGTGCCAGTTCGGGGACAGACAATCAGCCCCAGCATTTT.